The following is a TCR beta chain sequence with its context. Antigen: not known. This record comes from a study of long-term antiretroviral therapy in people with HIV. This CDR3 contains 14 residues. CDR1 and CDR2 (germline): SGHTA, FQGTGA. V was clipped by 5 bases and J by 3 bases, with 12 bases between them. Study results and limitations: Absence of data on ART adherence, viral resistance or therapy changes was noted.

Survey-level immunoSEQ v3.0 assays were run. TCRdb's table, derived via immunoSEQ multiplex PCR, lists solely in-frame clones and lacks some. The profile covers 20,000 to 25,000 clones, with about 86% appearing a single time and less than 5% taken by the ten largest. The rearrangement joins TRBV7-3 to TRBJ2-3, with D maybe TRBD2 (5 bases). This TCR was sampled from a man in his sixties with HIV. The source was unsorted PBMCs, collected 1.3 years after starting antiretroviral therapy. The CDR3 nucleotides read TGTGCCAGCAGCCCCTTGGCGGGTACAGATACGCAGTATTTT. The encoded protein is CASSPLAGTDTQYF. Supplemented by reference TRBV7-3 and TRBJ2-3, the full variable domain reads GAGVSQTPSNKVTEKGKYVELRCDPISGHTALYWYRQSLGQGPEFLIYFQGTGAADDSGLPNDRFFAVRPEGSVSTLKIQRTERGDSAVYLCASSPLAGTDTQYFGPGTRLTVL.